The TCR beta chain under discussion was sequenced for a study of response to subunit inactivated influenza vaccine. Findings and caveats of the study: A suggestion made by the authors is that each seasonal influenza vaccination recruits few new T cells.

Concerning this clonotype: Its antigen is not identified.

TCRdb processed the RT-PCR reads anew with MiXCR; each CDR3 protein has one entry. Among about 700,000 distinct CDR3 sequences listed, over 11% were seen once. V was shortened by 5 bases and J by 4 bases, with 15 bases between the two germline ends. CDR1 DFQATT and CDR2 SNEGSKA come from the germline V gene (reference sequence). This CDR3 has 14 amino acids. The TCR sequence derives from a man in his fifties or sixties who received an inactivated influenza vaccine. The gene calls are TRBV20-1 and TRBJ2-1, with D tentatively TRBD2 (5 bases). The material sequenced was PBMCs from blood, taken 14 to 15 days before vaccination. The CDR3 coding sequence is TGCAGTGCTTATATTGAGCGGCAATACAATGAGCAGTTCTTC. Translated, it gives CSAYIERQYNEQFF.